A single sample is the source of the 9 T cell receptor beta chains below, sequenced in a study of blood T cell repertoires in COVID-19. Data came from immunoSEQ multiplex PCR; TCRdb stores just in-frame clones and leaves some out. The table records roughly 250,000 clones, 80% to 90% of them present only once. Material for sequencing was PBMCs or T cells enriched from blood (not recorded which). The receptors were gathered from a woman under 40 who had recovered from COVID-19.

The chain is built from TRBV29-1 and TRBJ2-1, with D possibly being TRBD2 (5 bases). CDR1 is SQVTM and CDR2 is ANQGSEA in the germline V gene. The ends were cut back, 6 bases at V and 2 bases at J, with 17 bases in the middle. The CDR3 loop spans 15 amino acids. CDR3 sequence: CSVEYGLTAYNEQFF. CDR3 DNA: TGCAGCGTAGAATACGGACTCACCGCCTACAATGAGCAGTTCTTC.

This sequence joins TRBV11-1 and TRBJ1-4; 10 bases align to TRBD1. Trimming cost V 5 bases and J 7 bases; bases outside gene matches: 7. Germline V gene sequence: CDR1 SGHAT, CDR2 FQDESV (reference sequence). This CDR3 is built from 15 residues. The CDR3 here is CASSGSTGGVEKLFF. Here the CDR3 DNA reads TGTGCCAGCAGCGGCTCGACAGGGGGCGTTGAAAAACTGTTTTTT.

This clone was detected only a few times. The rearrangement joins TRBV27 to TRBJ1-2; D may be TRBD1 (6 bases). There are 12 residues in the CDR3. V lost 5 bases, J lost 8 bases, and 12 bases lay in between. Germline V lookup: CDR1 MNHEY, CDR2 SMNVEV (reference sequence). The CDR3 region is CASSLQGNGYTF. For the CDR3, the DNA is TGTGCCAGCAGTCTACAGGGCAACGGCTACACCTTC.

V usage is TRBV6-5 and J usage is TRBJ2-5, with D tentatively TRBD2 (7 bases). Germline V gene data show CDR1 as MNHEY and CDR2 as SVGAGI. The CDR3 length is 16 residues. Trimming removed 2 bases from V and 4 bases from J, with 17 bases in between. In nucleotides, the CDR3 is TGTGCCAGCAGTTACCGGGACATAGGGAGGGGAGAGACCCAGTACTTC. Translation: CASSYRDIGRGETQYF.

The chain is built from TRBV10-3 and TRBJ2-5; 15 bases agree with TRBD2. The germline V gene encodes CDR1 ENHRY and CDR2 SYGVKD. This CDR3 comprises 20 residues. V was pared by 6 bases and J by 5 bases, with 19 bases of the junction left unmatched. CDR3 DNA sequence: TGTGCCATCAGCCATACTCAACTGAGGACTAGCGGGAGGGCCGGTGAGACCCAGTACTTC. As protein: CAISHTQLRTSGRAGETQYF.

This clone was seen a handful of times. The genes are TRBV28 and TRBJ1-2; 8 bases align to TRBD1. CDR3 length: 15 amino acids. Germline V CDR1 and CDR2: MDHEN, SYDVKM. V lost 5 bases and J lost 10; bases outside the gene matches: 15. DNA of the CDR3: TGTGCCAGCAGTGTATCCGGGACAGGCACTTTGGACTACACCTTC. Protein product: CASSVSGTGTLDYTF.

V and J are TRBV13 and TRBJ2-7, with TRBD2 identical over 8 bases. The CDR3 extends over 15 amino acids. Germline lookup yields CDR1 PRHDT and CDR2 FYEKMQ (reference sequence). With V trimmed by 4 bases and J by 2 bases, 7 bases remained unmatched. The CDR3, as DNA: TGTGCCAGCAGCTGCGGGACTAGGATCCCCTACGAGCAGTACTTC. It yields the protein CASSCGTRIPYEQYF.

This clone appeared once. The chain has TRBV7-9 and TRBJ1-4, with no clear D. The germline V gene encodes CDR1 SEHNR and CDR2 FQNEAQ (reference sequence). Trimming took 5 bases from V and 0 from J, leaving 13 bases between them. The CDR3 has 16 residues. The CDR3 here is CASSHEPGTTNEKLFF. CDR3 coding DNA: TGTGCCAGCAGCCACGAACCAGGCACAACTAATGAAAAACTGTTTTTT.

The rearrangement joins TRBV6-6 to TRBJ2-7; TRBD1 aligns across 7 bases. Germline CDR1 is MNHNY and CDR2 is SVGAGI (reference sequence). V lost 5 bases, J lost 0 bases, and 16 bases stayed unmatched. This CDR3 region has 18 residues. The CDR3 is CASSPQQPGTVSSYEQYF. Written as DNA, the CDR3 is TGTGCCAGCAGTCCCCAGCAACCCGGGACAGTAAGCTCCTACGAGCAGTACTTC.